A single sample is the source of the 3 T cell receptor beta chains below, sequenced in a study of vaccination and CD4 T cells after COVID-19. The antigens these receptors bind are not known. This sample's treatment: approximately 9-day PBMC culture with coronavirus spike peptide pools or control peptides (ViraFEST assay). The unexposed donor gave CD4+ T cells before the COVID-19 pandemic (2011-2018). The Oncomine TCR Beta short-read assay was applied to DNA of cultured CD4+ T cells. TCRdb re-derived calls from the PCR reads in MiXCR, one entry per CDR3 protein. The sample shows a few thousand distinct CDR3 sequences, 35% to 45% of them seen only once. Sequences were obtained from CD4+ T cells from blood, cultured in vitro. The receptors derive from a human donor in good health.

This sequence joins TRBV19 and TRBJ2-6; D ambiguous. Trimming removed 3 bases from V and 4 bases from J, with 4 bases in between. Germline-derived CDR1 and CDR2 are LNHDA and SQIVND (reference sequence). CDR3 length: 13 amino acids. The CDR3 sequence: CASSIAGANVLTF. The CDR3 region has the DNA TGTGCCAGTAGTATTGCCGGGGCCAACGTCCTGACTTTC.

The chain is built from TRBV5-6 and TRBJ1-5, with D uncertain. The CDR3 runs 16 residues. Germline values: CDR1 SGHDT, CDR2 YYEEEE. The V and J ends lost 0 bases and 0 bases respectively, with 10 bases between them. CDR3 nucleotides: TGTGCCAGCAGCTTGGGGCAGCCCTATAGCAATCAGCCCCAGCATTTT. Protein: CASSLGQPYSNQPQHF.

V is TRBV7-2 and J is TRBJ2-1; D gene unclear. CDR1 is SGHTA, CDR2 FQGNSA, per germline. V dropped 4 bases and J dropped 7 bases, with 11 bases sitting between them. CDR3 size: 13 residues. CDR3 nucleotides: TGTGCCAGCAGCTACCACTTGAATAATGAGCAGTTCTTC. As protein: CASSYHLNNEQFF.